The 8 T cell receptor beta chains below all came from one sample that was sequenced in a study of graft-versus-host responses after intestinal transplantation. Some clones are missing from TCRdb's copy, which holds only in-frame ones; the method was immunoSEQ multiplex PCR. The table shows some 23,000 clones, with around 94% occurring only once. The sequencing used PBMCs, collected 156 days after intestinal transplant. Every receptor here comes from a human patient who received an intestinal transplant, so some T cells may come from the graft donor.

V is TRBV6-5 and J is TRBJ1-5; no reliable D call. CDR1 and CDR2 from the germline V gene are MNHEY and SVGAGI. This CDR3 is 14 amino acids long. The V end lost 2 bases, the J end lost 2 bases, and 7 bases lay between the germline ends. The CDR3 nucleotides read TGTGCCAGCAGTTACAGGCAAGGCAATCAGCCCCAGCATTTT. As protein: CASSYRQGNQPQHF.

The rearrangement links TRBV13 to TRBJ2-7; 13 positions match TRBD2. CDR1 is PRHDT, CDR2 FYEKMQ, per germline (reference sequence). The CDR3 covers 16 residues. The V gene end was trimmed by 5 bases and the J gene end by 6 bases; junction bases not matched to a gene: 10. In DNA, the CDR3 is TGTGCCAGCAGCACGGGACTAGCGGGACCCCCGGGCGAGCAGTACTTC. It specifies CASSTGLAGPPGEQYF.

The V call is TRBV27, the J call TRBJ1-6, with D uncertain. CDR3 size: 15 residues. Trimming pared 4 bases from V and 5 bases from J, leaving 12 bases between. Germline V gives CDR1 MNHEY, CDR2 SMNVEV (reference sequence). CDR3 protein: CASSSLPVHNSPLHF. CDR3 nucleotide sequence: TGTGCCAGCAGTTCCCTGCCCGTGCATAATTCACCCCTCCACTTT.

The gene calls are TRBV6-1 and TRBJ1-2; D is possibly TRBD1 (5 bases). V shed 2 bases and J shed 0 bases, with 19 bases lying between them. CDR3 length: 18 amino acids. Germline V gives CDR1 MNHNS, CDR2 SASEGT. The CDR3 sequence: CASSEMFGMGEANYGYTF. The CDR3 nucleotides read TGTGCCAGCAGTGAAATGTTTGGCATGGGGGAAGCTAACTATGGCTACACCTTC.

V is TRBV27 and J is TRBJ1-4; D remains unclear. Germline CDR1 is MNHEY and CDR2 is SMNVEV (reference sequence). This CDR3 region has 14 residues. The germline V and J ends were trimmed by 5 bases and 0 bases, with 7 bases remaining between them. Here the CDR3 reads CASSRYATNEKLFF. The CDR3 region has the DNA TGTGCCAGCAGTCGGTATGCAACTAATGAAAAACTGTTTTTT.

The chain links TRBV7-2 to TRBJ2-7; 12 positions agree with TRBD2. Germline V gene lookup returns CDR1 SGHTA and CDR2 FQGNSA. This CDR3 spans 15 amino acids. V was pared by 5 bases and J by 4 bases, with 6 bases of the junction left unmatched. CDR3 bases: TGTGCCAGCAGCCCGATGACTAGCGGGAGATACGAGCAGTACTTC. It specifies CASSPMTSGRYEQYF.

The genes are TRBV28 and TRBJ2-7, with D possibly TRBD1 on 6 matching bases. V dropped 6 bases and J dropped 6 bases, with 21 bases sitting between them. Germline V lookup: CDR1 MDHEN, CDR2 SYDVKM. The CDR3 length is 15 residues. In DNA form, the CDR3 reads TGTGCCAGCAGACCAACAGGGCTAGGGTCGTCCGAGCAGTACTTC. It codes for CASRPTGLGSSEQYF.

V usage is TRBV2 and J usage is TRBJ2-7; D not certain. CDR3 length equals 12 residues. In germline, CDR1 is SNHLY, CDR2 FYNNEI. Trimming left V 3 bases short and J 3 bases short, with 6 bases between. As DNA, the CDR3 is TGTGCCAGCAGTGATTCGAGCTACGAGCAGTACTTC. Its translation is CASSDSSYEQYF.